This paragraph covers one TCR beta chain sequence. Its antigen is as yet unknown. The sample belongs to a study of T cell clonotyping in hematopoietic cell transplantation. Study conclusions and caveats: Broader posttransplant TCR repertoire diversity was predicted by graft donor and pretransplant recipient Inverse Simpson Index values. Pathologically expanded recipient clonotypes increased progressively from day 30 to day 180 as diversity fell.

Clones were read by immunoSEQ multiplex PCR, and TCRdb kept only the in-frame ones, dropping some. Altogether more than 25,000 clones are present, around 90% being singletons, with the ten largest covering roughly 10%. Samples: about 28 days before transplant, then days 30, 100 and 180 after. The germline gives CDR1 SGHNT, CDR2 YYREEE (reference sequence). The V and J ends lost 3 bases and 0 bases respectively, with 13 bases between them. CDR3 length: 17 residues. The V call is TRBV5-4, the J call TRBJ1-6, with D unresolved. This sample comprised PBMCs, obtained 100 days after allogeneic stem cell transplant. The clonotype comes from a female patient aged 50-59 years who had an allogeneic stem cell transplant from a related donor, so the T cells may come from the graft donor. Some clones in this sample may be carry-over from other donors' samples. For the CDR3, the DNA is TGTGCCAGCAGCTCCCGTAGGGTGGGCTCCTATAATTCACCCCTCCACTTT. Translated: CASSSRRVGSYNSPLHF.